This TCR beta chain appears in the sequencing data of a study of blood T cell repertoires in COVID-19. In the study overall: Italy, Spain and the United States were the sources of the convalescent and acute COVID-19 samples. PBMCs, B-cell-depleted T cells, or T cells provided the cDNA or gDNA that made up the material.

Germline CDR1 SEHNR, CDR2 FQNEAQ (reference sequence). This CDR3 has 13 residues. The V and J ends lost 2 bases and 2 bases respectively, with 4 bases between them. In the study's own analysis: Amplification of reference gene primers was used by the study to estimate nucleated cell counts. Only in-frame clones appear in the TCRdb table, and some are missing; sequencing was by immunoSEQ multiplex PCR. That table furnishes V, J and clone size, whereas the DNA furnished D and trimming. The data contain around 330,000 clones, roughly 88% of them singletons. This clone has a count of ten or more. Other DNA sequences in the same sample also yield this CDR3.

What was sequenced was peripheral blood. The origin of this receptor is a young woman with COVID-19, enrolled during active disease. This chain links TRBV7-9 with TRBJ1-5; D is undetermined. The CDR3: CASSLRGNQPQHF. CDR3 in DNA: TGTGCCAGCAGCTTAAGAGGCAATCAGCCCCAGCATTTT.